These 18 T cell receptor beta chains originate from one sample sequenced in a study of blood T cell repertoires in COVID-19 (dated by TCRdb to between 2020 and 2021). The library was generated by the immunoSEQ multiplex PCR assay. TCRdb took this table from immuneACCESS and kept in-frame rearrangements with V and J called. Such tables lack part of the clones; where checked against another copy, unresolved V genes explain under half of the gap, and the rest is unexplained. Counted in this sample were approximately 270,000 clones; 80% to 95% of them appeared once. Clones ranked in the top ten supply approximately 2.7% of the sample. The sequenced sample consisted of PBMCs or T cells enriched from blood (not recorded which). The receptor set was obtained from a man aged 40-55 years who had been exposed to COVID-19.

The chain has TRBV7-9 and TRBJ2-2, with 7 nucleotides matching TRBD1. With 5 bases clipped from V and 3 bases from J, the junction kept 3 bases outside the gene matches. Germline V lookup: CDR1 SEHNR, CDR2 FQNEAQ (reference sequence). This CDR3 spans 14 amino acids. CDR3 sequence (DNA): TGTGCCAGCAGCCTAGGGACAGACACCGGGGAGCTGTTTTTT. Translation gives CASSLGTDTGELFF.

As to this clone: A read error may account for a junction end that differs from germline. This chain links TRBV2 with TRBJ2-7, with 14 bases that match TRBD2. CDR1 SNHLY and CDR2 FYNNEI come from the germline V gene. The CDR3 consists of 12 residues. CDR3 DNA sequence: TGTGCCAGCACCCTGACTAGCGGGAGGGCCTTTTTC. Translation: CASTLTSGRAFF.

The chain joins TRBV19 to TRBJ1-1, with D possibly being TRBD1 (5 bases). This CDR3 region has 12 residues. Trimming pared 7 bases from V and 5 bases from J, leaving 11 bases between. Looked up from germline, CDR1 is LNHDA and CDR2 is SQIVND (reference sequence). CDR3 nucleotide sequence: TGTGCCAGTATGGGGGGTGGGACTGAAGCTTTCTTT. Its translation: CASMGGGTEAFF.

The gene calls are TRBV24-1 and TRBJ1-2; TRBD1 matches at 7 bases. The V gene end was trimmed by 5 bases and the J gene end by 4 bases; junction bases not matched to a gene: 9. Germline V gene data show CDR1 as KGHDR and CDR2 as SFDVKD. The CDR3 runs to 15 residues. The CDR3 loop is CATSAGTARGYGYTF. For the CDR3, the DNA is TGTGCCACCAGTGCCGGGACAGCCCGAGGCTATGGCTACACCTTC.

The chain uses TRBV11-3 and TRBJ2-1, with 8 bases matching TRBD1. Germline V gene sequence: CDR1 SGHNT, CDR2 YENEEA. This CDR3 comprises 15 residues. The junction had 3 bases not matched to a gene; V was cut back by 5 bases and J by 0 bases. In DNA form, the CDR3 reads TGTGCCAGCAGCCCAACAGGGGGCTCCTACAATGAGCAGTTCTTC. It translates to CASSPTGGSYNEQFF.

CDR3 in amino acids: CASSETGDEKLFF. CDR3 DNA: TGTGCCAGCAGCGAGACAGGGGATGAAAAACTGTTTTTT. The chain has TRBV12-3 or TRBV12-4 and TRBJ1-4; 8 bases are a match to TRBD1. V dropped 6 bases and J dropped 6; count of bases not matched to a gene: 3. This CDR3 comprises 13 residues.

The chain has TRBV5-4 and TRBJ2-5; the match to TRBD2 covers 9 bases. The CDR3 consists of 16 residues. Germline trimming cut 3 bases from V and 6 bases from J; bases unmatched to any gene: 12. Looked up from germline, CDR1 is SGHNT and CDR2 is YYREEE (reference sequence). CDR3 nucleotide sequence: TGTGCCAGCAGCTCCCCGATAGCGGGAGTTGGAAAGACCCAGTACTTC. Translation gives CASSSPIAGVGKTQYF.

This rearrangement joins TRBV9 to TRBJ1-6, with 11 bases fitting TRBD1. With 4 bases clipped from V and 8 bases from J, the junction kept 8 bases outside the gene matches. From germline, CDR1 is SGDLS and CDR2 YYNGEE. This CDR3 has 16 amino acids. The CDR3 nucleotides read TGTGCCAGCAGCCAAGGGGCGGGACAGGGGGATTCACCCCTCCACTTT. This translates into CASSQGAGQGDSPLHF.

The chain has TRBV19 and TRBJ2-1; TRBD1 matches 10 bases. The CDR3 is 14 amino acids. Germline CDR1 LNHDA, CDR2 SQIVND (reference sequence). V shed 4 bases, J shed 6 bases, and the junction held 3 bases outside the gene matches. The CDR3 DNA is TGTGCCAGTAGTAGAGACAGGGGGCTCAATGAGCAGTTCTTC. Translation: CASSRDRGLNEQFF.

Remarks on this clone: Other DNA variants within this sample encode the same CDR3. The chain uses TRBV9 and TRBJ2-7; D is possibly TRBD2 (6 bases). The V gene's germline CDR1 is SGDLS and CDR2 YYNGEE. V lost 0 bases and J 4 bases, leaving 14 bases between the germline ends. This CDR3 contains 15 residues. Here the CDR3 DNA reads TGTGCCAGCAGCGTAGTGGGGACTTCTGGGTACGAGCAGTACTTC. As protein: CASSVVGTSGYEQYF.

The rearrangement links TRBV11-3 to TRBJ2-1; TRBD2 matches 13 bases. After removal of 5 bases from V and 5 bases from J, the junction contained 9 bases not matched to a gene. The CDR3 length is 17 residues. The germline CDR1 and CDR2 sequences are SGHNT and YENEEA. Here the CDR3 reads CASSHVGTSGIHNEQFF. The CDR3 DNA reads TGTGCCAGCAGCCATGTCGGGACTAGCGGGATCCACAATGAGCAGTTCTTC.

The chain combines TRBV5-1 with TRBJ2-1, with 7 positions matching TRBD2. Trimming cost V 4 bases and J 8 bases; bases outside gene matches: 12. The CDR3 runs 15 residues. CDR1 and CDR2 (germline): SGHRS, YFSETQ. CDR3 sequence (DNA): TGCGCCAGCAGCCGGGCGTTGGGCGGGAGCGATGAGCAGTTCTTC. Translation: CASSRALGGSDEQFF.

The J gene is TRBJ2-5, the V gene TRBV18; 8 positions agree with TRBD1. The CDR3 spans 17 residues. The germline gives CDR1 KGHSH, CDR2 LQKENI. J was trimmed by 5 bases and V by 1 base; bases with no gene match: 12. The CDR3 region is CASSPLVVRGREETQYF. CDR3 in DNA: TGTGCCAGCTCACCACTGGTCGTCAGGGGGCGCGAGGAGACCCAGTACTTC.

The V call is TRBV5-1, the J call TRBJ2-5; 8 nucleotides align to TRBD1. The germline CDR1 and CDR2 sequences are SGHRS and YFSETQ. V shed 4 bases, J shed 4 bases, and the junction held 9 bases outside the gene matches. The CDR3 runs to 15 residues. In nucleotides, the CDR3 is TGCGCCAGCAGCCCCCGGACAGGGAGTTTAGAGACCCAGTACTTC. This encodes CASSPRTGSLETQYF.

The V and J genes are TRBV24-1 and TRBJ2-1; a weak D match, TRBD1 (6 bases). CDR1 is KGHDR, CDR2 SFDVKD, per germline. V lost 3 bases to trimming and J lost 7 bases, with 12 bases between them. The length of the CDR3 is 14 residues. CDR3 coding DNA: TGTGCCACCAGTGATATAGACAGGAGAAATGAGCAGTTCTTC. It codes for CATSDIDRRNEQFF.

This rearrangement joins TRBV4-1 to TRBJ1-2, with TRBD1 matching 8 bases. Unmatched junction bases numbered 14, after V lost 4 bases and J lost 4 bases. Germline assignment: CDR1 MGHRA and CDR2 YSYEKL. CDR3 length: 17 residues. The CDR3 region is CASSLGHSRGLSYGYTF. The CDR3 DNA follows: TGCGCCAGCAGCCTAGGGCACTCCAGGGGGCTAAGCTATGGCTACACCTTC.

The V and J genes are TRBV19 and TRBJ2-5; D possibly corresponds to TRBD2 (5 bases). Trimming stripped 5 bases from V and 2 bases from J, with 15 bases between. CDR3 length: 15 residues. The germline V gene encodes CDR1 LNHDA and CDR2 SQIVND (reference sequence). CDR3 in DNA: TGTGCCAGTAGTTCATCGGGGTACCTACAAGAGACCCAGTACTTC. Its translation is CASSSSGYLQETQYF. Full variable domain (rest looked up from reference TRBV19 and TRBJ2-5): DGGITQSPKYLFRKEGQNVTLSCEQNLNHDAMYWYRQDPGQGLRLIYYSQIVNDFQKGDIAEGYSVSREKKESFPLTVTSAQKNPTAFYLCASSSSGYLQETQYFGPGTRLLVL.

The chain carries TRBV19 and TRBJ1-5; D is uncertain. Germline lookup yields CDR1 LNHDA and CDR2 SQIVND (reference sequence). V lost 6 bases and J lost 8, with 26 bases in between. The CDR3 is 17 amino acids. The CDR3 nucleotides are TGTGCCAGTAGCAAATCGAGCGGTCACGGATACTCAAAGCCCCAGCATTTT. Its translation is CASSKSSGHGYSKPQHF.